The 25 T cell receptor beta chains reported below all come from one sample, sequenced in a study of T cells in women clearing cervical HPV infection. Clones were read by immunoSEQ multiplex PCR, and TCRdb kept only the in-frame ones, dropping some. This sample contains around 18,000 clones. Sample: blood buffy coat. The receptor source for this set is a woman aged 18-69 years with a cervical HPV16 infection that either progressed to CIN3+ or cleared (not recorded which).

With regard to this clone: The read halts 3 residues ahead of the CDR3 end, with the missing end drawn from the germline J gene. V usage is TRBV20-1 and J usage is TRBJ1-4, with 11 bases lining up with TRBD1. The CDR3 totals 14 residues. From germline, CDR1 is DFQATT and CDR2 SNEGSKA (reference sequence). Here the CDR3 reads CSASDRDRGFGLFF. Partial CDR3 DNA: TGCAGTGCTAGCGACCGGGACAGGGGGTTCGGA.

The CDR3 loop reads CASSLGQGSREQYF. The CDR3 DNA, read in part, is TGTGCCAGCAGCTTAGGACAGGGCTCCCGCGAG. The chain has TRBV7-2 and TRBJ2-7; 7 bases agree with TRBD1. The CDR3 end falls 3 residues outside the read, so it is completed with the germline J gene. V lost 1 base and J lost 6; bases outside the gene matches: 6. The CDR3 sequence is 14 residues long. In germline, CDR1 is SGHTA, CDR2 FQGNSA.

The DNA read from the CDR3 is TGTGCCAGCAGCCGACAGCGACACACAGATACG. It specifies CASSRQRHTDT. In full, the CDR3 reads CASSRQRHTDTQYF. V is TRBV14 and J is TRBJ2-3; possible D gene TRBD1, 5 bases. The CDR3 is cut off 3 residues early in the read; its end comes from the germline J gene. Germline values: CDR1 SGHDN, CDR2 FVKESK. CDR3 size: 14 residues. V was clipped by 4 bases and J by 2 bases, with 10 bases between them.

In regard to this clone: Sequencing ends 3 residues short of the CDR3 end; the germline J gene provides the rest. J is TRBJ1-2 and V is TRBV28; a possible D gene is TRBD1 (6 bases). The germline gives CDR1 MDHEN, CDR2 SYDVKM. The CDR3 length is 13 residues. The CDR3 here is CASSLGRTVGYTF. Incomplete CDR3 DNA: TGTGCCAGCAGTTTGGGAAGGACAGTCGGC.

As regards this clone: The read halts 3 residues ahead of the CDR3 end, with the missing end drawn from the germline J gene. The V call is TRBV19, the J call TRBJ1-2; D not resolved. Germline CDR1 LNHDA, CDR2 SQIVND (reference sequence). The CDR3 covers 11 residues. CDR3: CASSTARGYTF. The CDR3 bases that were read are TGTGCCAGTAGTACAGCAAGAGGG.

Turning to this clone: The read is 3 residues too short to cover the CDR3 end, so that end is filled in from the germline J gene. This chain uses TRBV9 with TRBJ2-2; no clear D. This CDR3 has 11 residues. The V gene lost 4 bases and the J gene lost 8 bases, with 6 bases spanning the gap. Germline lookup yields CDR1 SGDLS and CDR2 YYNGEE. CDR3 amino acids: CASSPRGELFF. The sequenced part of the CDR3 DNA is TGTGCCAGCAGCCCCCGGGGGGAG.

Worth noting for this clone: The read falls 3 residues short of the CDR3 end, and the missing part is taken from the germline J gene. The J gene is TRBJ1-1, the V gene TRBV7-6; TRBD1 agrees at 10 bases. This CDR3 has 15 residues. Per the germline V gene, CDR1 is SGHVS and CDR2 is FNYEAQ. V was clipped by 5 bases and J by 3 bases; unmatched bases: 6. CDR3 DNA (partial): TGTGCCAGCAGCGCCCGACAGGGGGCGTACACTGAA. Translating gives CASSARQGAYTE. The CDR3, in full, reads CASSARQGAYTEAFF.

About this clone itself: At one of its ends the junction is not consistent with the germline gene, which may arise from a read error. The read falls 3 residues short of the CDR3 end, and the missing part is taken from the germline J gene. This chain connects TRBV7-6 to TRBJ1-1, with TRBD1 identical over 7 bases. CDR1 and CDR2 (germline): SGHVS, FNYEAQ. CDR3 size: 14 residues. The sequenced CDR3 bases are TGTGCCAGCAGCCTAGCTGGAGGGACAGATGAG. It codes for CASSLAGGTDE. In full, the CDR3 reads CASSLAGGTDEAFF.

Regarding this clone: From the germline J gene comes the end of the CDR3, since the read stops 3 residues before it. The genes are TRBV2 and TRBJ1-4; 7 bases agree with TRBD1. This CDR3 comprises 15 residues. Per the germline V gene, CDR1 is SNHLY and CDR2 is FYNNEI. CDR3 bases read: TGTGCCAGCAGGGAACAGGGGACCCCTAATTCACCA. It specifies CASREQGTPNSP. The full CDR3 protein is CASREQGTPNSPLFF.

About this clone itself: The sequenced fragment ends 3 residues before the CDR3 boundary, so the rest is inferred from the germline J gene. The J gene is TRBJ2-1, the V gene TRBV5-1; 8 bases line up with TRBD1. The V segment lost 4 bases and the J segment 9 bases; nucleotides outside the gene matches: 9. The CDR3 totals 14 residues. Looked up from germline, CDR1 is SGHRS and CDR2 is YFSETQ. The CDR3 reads CASSEGQDVSEQFF. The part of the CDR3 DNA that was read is TGCGCCAGCAGCGAGGGACAGGATGTGAGTGAG.

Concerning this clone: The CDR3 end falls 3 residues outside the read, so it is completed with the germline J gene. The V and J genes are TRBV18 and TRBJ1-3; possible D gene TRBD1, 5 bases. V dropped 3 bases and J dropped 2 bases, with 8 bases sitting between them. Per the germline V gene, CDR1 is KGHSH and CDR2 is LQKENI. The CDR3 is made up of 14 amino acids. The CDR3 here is CASSPGGAGNTIYF. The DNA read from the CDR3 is TGTGCCAGCTCACCGGGAGGGGCTGGAAACACC.

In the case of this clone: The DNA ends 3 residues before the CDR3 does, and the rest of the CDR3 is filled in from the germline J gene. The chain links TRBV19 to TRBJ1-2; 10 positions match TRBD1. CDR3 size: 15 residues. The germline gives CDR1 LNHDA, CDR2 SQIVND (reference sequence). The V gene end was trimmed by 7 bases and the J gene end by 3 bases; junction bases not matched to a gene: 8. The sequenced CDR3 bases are TGTGCCAGTAACACCGGGACAGGGGCTGACTATGGC. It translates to CASNTGTGADYG. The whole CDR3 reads CASNTGTGADYGYTF.

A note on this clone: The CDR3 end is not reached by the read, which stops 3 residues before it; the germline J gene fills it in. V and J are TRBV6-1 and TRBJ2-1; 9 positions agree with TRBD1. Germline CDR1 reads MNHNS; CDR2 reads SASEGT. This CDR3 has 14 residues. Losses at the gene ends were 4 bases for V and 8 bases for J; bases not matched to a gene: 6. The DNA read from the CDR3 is TGTGCCAGCAGTGCTCCGGGACAGGGCGATGAG. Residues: CASSAPGQGDE. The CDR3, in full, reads CASSAPGQGDEQFF.

The covered CDR3 bases are TGTGCCAGCAGGCAGGGGGCCATTGAAAAA. Protein product: CASRQGAIEK. The full CDR3 protein is CASRQGAIEKLFF. The V call is TRBV2, the J call TRBJ1-4; TRBD1 matches at 8 bases. From the germline J gene comes the end of the CDR3, since the read stops 3 residues before it. CDR3 size: 13 residues. The junction had 4 bases not matched to a gene; V was cut back by 6 bases and J by 7 bases. Germline V gene sequence: CDR1 SNHLY, CDR2 FYNNEI.

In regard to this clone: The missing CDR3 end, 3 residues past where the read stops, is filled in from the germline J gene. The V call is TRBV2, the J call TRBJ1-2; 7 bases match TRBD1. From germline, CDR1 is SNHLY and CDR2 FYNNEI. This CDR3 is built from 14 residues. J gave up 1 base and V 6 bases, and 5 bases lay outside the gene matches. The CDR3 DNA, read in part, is TGTGCCAGCAGAGGGGACAGCGATAACTATGGC. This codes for CASRGDSDNYG. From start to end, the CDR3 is CASRGDSDNYGYTF.

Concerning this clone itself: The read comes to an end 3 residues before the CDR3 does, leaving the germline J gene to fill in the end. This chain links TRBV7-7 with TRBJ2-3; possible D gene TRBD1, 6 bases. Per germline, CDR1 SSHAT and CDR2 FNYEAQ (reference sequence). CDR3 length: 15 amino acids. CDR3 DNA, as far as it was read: TGTGCCAGCAGCTTAAGTACAGGGCGGCAAGAGACG. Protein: CASSLSTGRQET. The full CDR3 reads CASSLSTGRQETQYF.

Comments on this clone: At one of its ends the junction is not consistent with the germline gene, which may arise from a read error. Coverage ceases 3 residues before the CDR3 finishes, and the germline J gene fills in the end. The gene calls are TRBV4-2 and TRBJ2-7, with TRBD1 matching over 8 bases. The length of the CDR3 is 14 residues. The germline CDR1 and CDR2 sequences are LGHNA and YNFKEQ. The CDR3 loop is CASSQRTGPYEQYF. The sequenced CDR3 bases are TGCGCCAGCAGCCAACGGACAGGGCCGTACGAG.

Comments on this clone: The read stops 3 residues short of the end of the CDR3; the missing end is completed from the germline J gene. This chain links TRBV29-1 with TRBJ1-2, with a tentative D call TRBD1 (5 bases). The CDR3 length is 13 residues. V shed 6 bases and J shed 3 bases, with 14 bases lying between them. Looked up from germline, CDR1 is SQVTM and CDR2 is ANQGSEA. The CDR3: CSVSVQGDYGYTF. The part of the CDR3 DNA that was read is TGCAGCGTATCGGTCCAGGGAGACTATGGC.

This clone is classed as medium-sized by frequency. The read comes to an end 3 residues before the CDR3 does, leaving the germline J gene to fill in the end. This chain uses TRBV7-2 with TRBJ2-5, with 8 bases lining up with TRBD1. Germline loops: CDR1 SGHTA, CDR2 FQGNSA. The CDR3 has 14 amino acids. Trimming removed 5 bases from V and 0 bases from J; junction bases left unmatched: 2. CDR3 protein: CASSPTGDQETQYF. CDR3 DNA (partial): TGTGCCAGCAGCCCGACAGGGGACCAAGAGACC.

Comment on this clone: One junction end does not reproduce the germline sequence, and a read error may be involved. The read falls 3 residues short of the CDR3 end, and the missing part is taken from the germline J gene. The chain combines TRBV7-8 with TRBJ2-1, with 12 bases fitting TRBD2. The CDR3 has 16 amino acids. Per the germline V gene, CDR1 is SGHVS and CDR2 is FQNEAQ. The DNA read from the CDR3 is TGTGCCGGCAGAAGGACTAGCGGGGACCTCTACAATGAG. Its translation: CAGRRTSGDLYNE. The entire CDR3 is CAGRRTSGDLYNEQFF.

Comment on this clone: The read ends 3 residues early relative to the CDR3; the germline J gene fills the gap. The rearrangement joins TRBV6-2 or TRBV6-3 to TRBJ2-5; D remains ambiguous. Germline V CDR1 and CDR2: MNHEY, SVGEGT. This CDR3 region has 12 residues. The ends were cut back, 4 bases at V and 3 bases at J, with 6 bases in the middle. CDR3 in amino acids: CASSLAKETQYF. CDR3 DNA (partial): TGTGCCAGCAGTTTAGCAAAAGAGACC.

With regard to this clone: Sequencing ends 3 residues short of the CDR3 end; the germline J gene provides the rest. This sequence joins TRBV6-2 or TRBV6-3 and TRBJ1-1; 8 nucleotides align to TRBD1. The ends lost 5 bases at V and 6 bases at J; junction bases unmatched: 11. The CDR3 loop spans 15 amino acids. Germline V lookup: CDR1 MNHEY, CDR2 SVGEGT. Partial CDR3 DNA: TGTGCCAGCAGTAAGGGACAGGCCAAGACCGCTGAA. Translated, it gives CASSKGQAKTAE. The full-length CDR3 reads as CASSKGQAKTAEAFF.

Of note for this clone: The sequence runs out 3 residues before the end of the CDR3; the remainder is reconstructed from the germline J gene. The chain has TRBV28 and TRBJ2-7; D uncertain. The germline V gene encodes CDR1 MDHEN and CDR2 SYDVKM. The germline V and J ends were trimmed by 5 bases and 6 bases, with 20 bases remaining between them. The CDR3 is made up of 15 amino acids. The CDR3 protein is CASSPISLFAAEQYF. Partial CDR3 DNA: TGTGCCAGCAGTCCCATTTCCCTGTTTGCGGCCGAG.

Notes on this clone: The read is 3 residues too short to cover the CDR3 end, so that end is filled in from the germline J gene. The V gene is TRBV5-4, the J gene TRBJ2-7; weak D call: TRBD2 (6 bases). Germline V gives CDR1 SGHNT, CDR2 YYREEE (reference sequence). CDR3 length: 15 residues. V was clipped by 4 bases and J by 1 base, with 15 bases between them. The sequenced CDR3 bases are TGTGCCAGCAGCCCCGGGACTGGGGAGTCCTACGAG. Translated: CASSPGTGESYE. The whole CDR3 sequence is CASSPGTGESYEQYF.

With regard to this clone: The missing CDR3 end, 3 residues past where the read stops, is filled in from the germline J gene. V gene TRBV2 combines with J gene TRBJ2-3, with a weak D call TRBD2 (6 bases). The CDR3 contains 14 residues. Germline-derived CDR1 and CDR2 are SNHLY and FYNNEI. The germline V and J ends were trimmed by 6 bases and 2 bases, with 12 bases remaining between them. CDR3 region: CASRRDFNTDTQYF. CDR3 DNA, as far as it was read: TGTGCCAGCAGACGGGACTTTAACACAGATACG. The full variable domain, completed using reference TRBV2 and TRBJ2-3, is EPEVTQTPSHQVTQMGQEVILRCVPISNHLYFYWYRQILGQKVEFLVSFYNNEISEKSEIFDDQFSVERPDGSNFTLKIRSTKLEDSAMYFCASRRDFNTDTQYFGPGTRLTVL.